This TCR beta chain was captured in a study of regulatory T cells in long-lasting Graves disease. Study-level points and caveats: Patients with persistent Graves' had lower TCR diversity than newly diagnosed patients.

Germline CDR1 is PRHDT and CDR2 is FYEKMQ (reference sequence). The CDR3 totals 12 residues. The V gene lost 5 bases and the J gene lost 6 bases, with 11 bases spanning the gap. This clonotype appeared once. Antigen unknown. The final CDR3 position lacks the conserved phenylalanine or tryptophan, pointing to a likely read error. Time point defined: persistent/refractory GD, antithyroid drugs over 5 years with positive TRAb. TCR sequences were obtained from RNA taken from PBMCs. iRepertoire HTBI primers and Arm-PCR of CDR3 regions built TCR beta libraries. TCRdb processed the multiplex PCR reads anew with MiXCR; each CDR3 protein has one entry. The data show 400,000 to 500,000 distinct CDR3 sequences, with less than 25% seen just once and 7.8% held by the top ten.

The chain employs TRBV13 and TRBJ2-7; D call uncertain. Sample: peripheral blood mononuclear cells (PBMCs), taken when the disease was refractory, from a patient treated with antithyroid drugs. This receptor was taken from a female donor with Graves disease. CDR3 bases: TGTGCCAGCAGCCTCTATACCCGCGAGCAGTACTCC. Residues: CASSLYTREQYS.